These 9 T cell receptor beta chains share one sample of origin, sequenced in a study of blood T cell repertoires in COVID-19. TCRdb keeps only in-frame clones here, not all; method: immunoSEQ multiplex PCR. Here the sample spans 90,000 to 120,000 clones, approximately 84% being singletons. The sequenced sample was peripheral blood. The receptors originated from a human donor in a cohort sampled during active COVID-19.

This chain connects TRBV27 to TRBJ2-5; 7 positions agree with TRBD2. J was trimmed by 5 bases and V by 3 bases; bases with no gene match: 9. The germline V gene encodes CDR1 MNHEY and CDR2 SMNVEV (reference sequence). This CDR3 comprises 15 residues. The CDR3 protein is CASSLGGGPGETQYF. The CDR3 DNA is TGTGCCAGCAGTTTGGGGGGAGGGCCGGGTGAGACCCAGTACTTC.

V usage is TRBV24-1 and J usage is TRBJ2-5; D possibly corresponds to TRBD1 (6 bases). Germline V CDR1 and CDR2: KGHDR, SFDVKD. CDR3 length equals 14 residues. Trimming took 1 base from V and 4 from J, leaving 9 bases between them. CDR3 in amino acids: CATSDFSRGETQYF. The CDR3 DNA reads TGTGCCACCAGTGATTTCTCCAGGGGAGAGACCCAGTACTTC.

CDR3 region: CASSFPTRGYTF. CDR3 DNA sequence: TGCGCCAGCAGCTTCCCGACACGGGGCTACACCTTC. The chain employs TRBV4-1 and TRBJ1-2; D gene unclear. CDR1 MGHRA and CDR2 YSYEKL come from the germline V gene. This CDR3 spans 12 amino acids. Trimming pared 5 bases from V and 8 bases from J, leaving 12 bases between.

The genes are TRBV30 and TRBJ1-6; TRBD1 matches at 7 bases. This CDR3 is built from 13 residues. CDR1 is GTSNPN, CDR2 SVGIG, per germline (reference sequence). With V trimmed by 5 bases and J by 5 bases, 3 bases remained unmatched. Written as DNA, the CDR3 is TGTGCCTGGTCGGGACAGCATAATTCACCCCTCCACTTT. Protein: CAWSGQHNSPLHF.

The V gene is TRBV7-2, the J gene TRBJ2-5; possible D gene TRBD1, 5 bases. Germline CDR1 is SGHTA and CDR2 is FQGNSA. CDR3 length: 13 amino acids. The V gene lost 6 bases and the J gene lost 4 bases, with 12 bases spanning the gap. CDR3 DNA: TGTGCCAGCAGGGGGCAGAATATAGAGACCCAGTACTTC. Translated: CASRGQNIETQYF.

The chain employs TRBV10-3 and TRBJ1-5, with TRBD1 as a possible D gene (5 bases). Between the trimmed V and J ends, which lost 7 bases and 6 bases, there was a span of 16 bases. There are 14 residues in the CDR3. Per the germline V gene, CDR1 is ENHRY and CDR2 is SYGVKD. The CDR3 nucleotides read TGTGCCATCAAAGGGCAGGGTGTGGGTCAGCCCCAGCATTTT. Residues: CAIKGQGVGQPQHF.

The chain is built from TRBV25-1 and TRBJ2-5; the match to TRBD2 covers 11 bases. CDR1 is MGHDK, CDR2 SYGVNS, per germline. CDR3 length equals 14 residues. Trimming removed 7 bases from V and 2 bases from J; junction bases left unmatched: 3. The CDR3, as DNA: TGTGCCAGCACGGGACTAGCGGTACAAGAGACCCAGTACTTC. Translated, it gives CASTGLAVQETQYF.

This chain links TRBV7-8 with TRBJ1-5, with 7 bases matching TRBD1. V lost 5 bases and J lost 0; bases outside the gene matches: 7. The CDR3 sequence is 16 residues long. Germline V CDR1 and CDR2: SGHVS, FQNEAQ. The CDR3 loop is CASSPQGQSSNQPQHF. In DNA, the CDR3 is TGTGCCAGCAGCCCTCAGGGACAGTCTAGCAATCAGCCCCAGCATTTT.

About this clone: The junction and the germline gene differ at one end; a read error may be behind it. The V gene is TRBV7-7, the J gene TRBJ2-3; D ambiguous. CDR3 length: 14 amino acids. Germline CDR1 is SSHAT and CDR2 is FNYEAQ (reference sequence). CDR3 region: CASSLGSGTDTQYF. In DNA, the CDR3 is TGTGCTAGCAGCTTAGGTTCTGGCACAGATACGCAGTATTTT.